This TCR beta chain was captured by sequencing in a study of beta chain features in type 1 diabetes. Reverse transcription of all isolated RNA meant that expressed TCRB transcripts were sequenced. Repertoires were generated with immunoSEQ multiplex PCR, while TCRdb's copy carries only in-frame clones and drops some. The table lists hundreds of thousands of clones, less than 20% of them singletons. V lost 6 bases and J lost 3; bases outside the gene matches: 5. The germline V gene encodes CDR1 MNHNY and CDR2 SVGAGI (reference sequence). There are 13 residues in the CDR3. This TCR was recovered from a man aged 18 to 29 in good health. The chain is built from TRBV6-6 and TRBJ2-7, with 7 bases matching TRBD1. Sample: naive CD4+ T cells from blood. The CDR3 reads CASRQTGNYEQYF. The DNA of the CDR3 is TGTGCCAGCAGGCAGACAGGGAACTACGAGCAGTACTTC.